This is a list of T cell receptor beta chains from one sample in a study of T cell clonotyping in hematopoietic cell transplantation. This table comes from immunoSEQ multiplex PCR, and its TCRdb copy is limited to in-frame clones, with some not included. There are tens of thousands of clones in the sample; less than 95% occur only once, and about 0.86% lies in the top ten. Sequencing was done on a sample of peripheral blood mononuclear cells. These receptors all come from a woman aged 45-60 years in good health. Some clones in this sample may be carry-over from other donors' samples. Both conserved end residues are part of each CDR3. A D gene is named only where the DNA matches it firmly. Not all rows give a size; the values are once, few, many and, for expanded clones, a class.

D,V,J,size,CDR3,DNA
TRBD1,TRBV2,TRBJ1-2,-,CASISGTGDYGYTF,TGTGCCAGCATATCCGGGACAGGGGACTATGGCTACACCTTC
-,TRBV7-8,TRBJ1-1,-,CASSLMMGNTEAFF,TGTGCCAGCAGCTTAATGATGGGGAACACTGAAGCTTTCTTT
-,TRBV10-3,TRBJ1-5,-,CAISVLGVPPQHF,TGTGCCATCAGTGTACTAGGGGTCCCGCCCCAGCATTTT
-,TRBV9,TRBJ2-7,-,CASSVGMGDEQYF,TGTGCCAGCAGCGTCGGGATGGGTGACGAGCAGTACTTC
-,TRBV7-3,TRBJ1-4,-,CASSFGELNEKLFF,TGTGCCAGCAGCTTTGGCGAGCTTAATGAAAAACTGTTTTTT
-,TRBV6-5,TRBJ1-2,-,CASSQYGGGYTF,TGTGCCAGCAGCCAGTATGGGGGTGGCTACACCTTC
-,TRBV4-2,TRBJ1-1,-,CATGRSMNTEAFF,TGTGCCACCGGGAGATCGATGAACACTGAAGCTTTCTTT
-,TRBV5-1,TRBJ1-2,-,CASSPLPFGPPDYGYTF,TGCGCCAGCAGCCCACTACCGTTTGGGCCTCCAGACTATGGCTACACCTTC
TRBD1,TRBV30,TRBJ1-2,-,CAWAGGAGYGYTF,TGTGCCTGGGCAGGGGGCGCAGGCTATGGCTACACCTTC
-,TRBV11-3,TRBJ2-3,-,CASSLWGSDTQYF,TGTGCCAGCAGCCTCTGGGGGTCAGATACGCAGTATTTT
-,TRBV4-3,TRBJ2-3,-,CASSQDPDTDTQYF,TGCGCCAGCAGCCAAGATCCGGACACAGATACGCAGTATTTT
TRBD1,TRBV7-9,TRBJ2-7,-,CASSQGGQGVQYF,TGTGCCAGCAGCCAGGGGGGACAGGGAGTGCAGTACTTC
-,TRBV14,TRBJ1-1,once,CASSQDWGLNTEAFF,TGTGCCAGCAGCCAAGACTGGGGACTGAACACTGAAGCTTTCTTT
-,TRBV30,TRBJ1-1,-,CAWSVLGGVQAFF,TGTGCCTGGAGTGTACTGGGCGGGGTTCAAGCTTTCTTT
-,TRBV19,TRBJ1-3,-,CASEPVGSGNTIYF,TGTGCCAGTGAGCCCGTTGGCTCTGGAAACACCATATATTTT
-,TRBV5-1,TRBJ1-5,-,CASSLDSNQPQHF,TGCGCCAGCAGCCTCGACAGCAATCAGCCCCAGCATTTT
-,TRBV2,TRBJ2-3,-,CASKLEYTDTQYF,TGTGCCAGCAAACTAGAGTACACAGATACGCAGTATTTT
TRBD1,TRBV7-3,TRBJ2-3,-,CASSPRGQVDTQYF,TGTGCCAGCAGCCCCCGTGGACAGGTCGATACGCAGTATTTT
-,TRBV11-2,TRBJ2-2,-,CASSLGGLDFSGELFF,TGTGCCAGCAGCCTAGGGGGTCTCGATTTTTCCGGGGAGCTGTTTTTT
-,TRBV7-5,TRBJ1-2,-,CVRSAAGTAYGYTF,TGTGTCAGAAGCGCCGCCGGGACAGCGTATGGCTACACCTTC
-,TRBV5-1,TRBJ1-4,-,CASSLGYNEKLFF,TGCGCCAGCAGCTTGGGGTATAATGAAAAACTGTTTTTT
TRBD2,TRBV10-3,TRBJ2-7,-,CAISAGGVTGSYEQYF,TGTGCCATCAGTGCCGGGGGGGTAACCGGCTCCTACGAGCAGTACTTC
-,TRBV2,TRBJ1-2,-,CASSRNYGYTF,TGTGCCAGCAGTAGAAACTATGGCTACACCTTC
-,TRBV9,TRBJ2-2,-,CASSPRGPRDTGELFF,TGTGCCAGCAGCCCCCGTGGTCCAAGGGACACCGGGGAGCTGTTTTTT
TRBD2,TRBV6-1,TRBJ2-5,-,CASERGDRETQYF,TGTGCCAGCGAGCGGGGGGATAGGGAGACCCAGTACTTC
-,TRBV27,TRBJ1-1,-,CASSPRGAQTEAFF,TGTGCCAGCTCCCCAAGGGGGGCGCAGACTGAAGCTTTCTTT
-,TRBV30,TRBJ2-7,-,CAWSVVLGGEQYF,TGTGCCTGGAGTGTAGTTTTAGGGGGCGAGCAGTACTTC
-,TRBV7-9,TRBJ2-2,-,CASSLTGTGELFF,TGTGCCAGCAGCTTAACGGGCACCGGGGAGCTGTTTTTT
TRBD1,TRBV7-2,TRBJ1-2,once,CASSLPGNRGDGYTF,TGTGCCAGCAGCTTACCCGGGAACAGGGGGGATGGCTACACCTTC
-,TRBV6-1,TRBJ2-6,-,CASSVSGANVLTF,TGTGCCAGCTCCGTCTCGGGGGCCAACGTCCTGACTTTC
-,TRBV30,TRBJ1-2,-,CAWSSRGFRLSGYTF,TGTGCCTGGAGTTCTCGAGGGTTCCGCCTTTCTGGCTACACCTTC